This TCR beta chain was identified during a study of Tregs in tolerant kidney transplant recipients. Study-wide points: Validation in larger populations is needed because few patients were studied. This study did not directly address biological reproducibility. Activated donor B cell expansion appeared to reveal the most relevant donor-specific TCRbeta repertoire.

Data came from immunoSEQ multiplex PCR; TCRdb stores just in-frame clones and leaves some out. The table lists 92,000 or so clones, around 94% of them singletons, with 4.7% in the top ten. This clone was detected only once. Its antigen is unidentified. This CDR3 contains 14 residues. Trimming pared 2 bases from V and 5 bases from J, leaving 12 bases between. The germline V gene encodes CDR1 LNHDA and CDR2 SQIVND (reference sequence). Thawed PBMCs were FACS-sorted into unstimulated CD4+CD25+CD127- regulatory T cells, CD4+CD25- non-regulatory cells, CD4 and CD8 cells. Sequences were obtained from CD8+ T cells from blood. The TCR sequence derives from a human donor in good health. This chain joins TRBV19 and TRBJ2-5, with D perhaps matching TRBD2 (5 bases). CDR3 amino acids: CASSIMLAWETQYF. CDR3 sequence (DNA): TGTGCCAGTAGTATAATGCTAGCTTGGGAGACCCAGTACTTC.